These T cell receptor beta chains were read from a single sample in a study of CD8 T cells in Susac syndrome. One entry per CDR3 protein, called by TCRdb with MiXCR from the immunoSEQ multiplex PCR reads. The sample has some 130,000 distinct CDR3 sequences; roughly 94% are singletons. The sequenced sample consisted of CD8+ T cells from PBMCs. These receptors were taken from a human donor with Susac syndrome. Both conserved end residues are part of each CDR3. D genes are given only for firm matches. Size tells how often a clone was seen (once, few, many) or the class of an expanded clone, and some rows leave it out.

clone_size j_call v_call d_call cdr3_aa cdr3_nt
. TRBJ1-2 TRBV10-3 TRBD1 CAISDFDRGTYGYTF TGTGCCATCAGTGACTTTGACAGGGGAACCTATGGCTACACCTTC
. TRBJ1-2 TRBV3-1 . CASSQEVEASDYGYTF TGTGCCAGCAGCCAAGAGGTGGAGGCGTCGGACTATGGCTACACCTTC
. TRBJ1-2 TRBV29-1 . CSVEDPGTSSPYGYTF TGCAGCGTTGAAGATCCTGGGACAAGTTCCCCCTATGGCTACACCTTC
. TRBJ2-5 TRBV20-1 TRBD2 CSAGEGTSQETQYF TGCAGTGCTGGGGAGGGGACCTCGCAAGAGACCCAGTACTTC
. TRBJ2-4 TRBV7-3 . CASSLLGTTTLAKNIQYF TGTGCCAGCAGCTTATTAGGGACAACGACCCTAGCCAAAAACATTCAGTACTTC
few TRBJ2-7 TRBV29-1 TRBD1 CSVESGQEYEQYF TGCAGCGTTGAATCGGGACAGGAATACGAGCAGTACTTC
. TRBJ1-1 TRBV7-3 TRBD1 CASTPGQIDTEAFF TGTGCCAGCACCCCGGGACAGATTGACACTGAAGCTTTCTTT
. TRBJ2-4 TRBV7-6 . CASSLEGSDIQYF TGTGCCAGCAGCTTAGAAGGCTCGGACATTCAGTACTTC
. TRBJ2-7 TRBV5-6 . CASSPIGYEQYF TGTGCCAGCAGCCCCATTGGGTACGAGCAGTACTTC
. TRBJ1-2 TRBV12-3/TRBV12-4 . CASSLAIYYGYTF TGTGCCAGCAGTTTAGCGATTTACTATGGCTACACCTTC
. TRBJ2-3 TRBV11-2 . CASSFPRWGYTQYF TGTGCCAGCAGCTTCCCCCGGTGGGGGTATACGCAGTATTTT